The clone carrying this T cell receptor (beta chain) was recorded many times. What it binds is unknown. These data belong to a study of T cells in Graves' hyperthyroidism and ophthalmopathy. Clinicians diagnosed patients from clinical symptoms, serum thyroxine and TRAb, thyroid ultrasound and orbital computed tomography. The study, taken as a whole, reports: Blood also contained most expanded thyroid clonotypes above 0.001. Ophthalmopathy and stable hyperthyroidism were separated by a 13 V-J model.

V dropped 1 base and J dropped 5; count of bases not matched to a gene: 7. The CDR3 spans 15 residues. Per the germline V gene, CDR1 is PRHDT and CDR2 is FYEKMQ (reference sequence). What was amplified from RNA transcripts were TCR beta CDR3 regions. First-round RT-PCR with HTBI primers amplified the TCR CDR3 region. TCRdb re-derived calls from the multiplex PCR reads in MiXCR, one entry per CDR3 protein. The sample includes 500,000 to 750,000 distinct CDR3 sequences, just over 45% of them seen just once. This sequence originates from a woman under 30 with Graves' hyperthyroidism. V usage is TRBV13 and J usage is TRBJ2-5, with 7 bases that match TRBD1. The sequenced sample consisted of peripheral blood or thyroid tissue (not recorded which). Written as DNA, the CDR3 is TGTGCCAGCAGCTTAGTGCCGGGACAGCGGGAGACCCAGTACTTC. It codes for CASSLVPGQRETQYF.